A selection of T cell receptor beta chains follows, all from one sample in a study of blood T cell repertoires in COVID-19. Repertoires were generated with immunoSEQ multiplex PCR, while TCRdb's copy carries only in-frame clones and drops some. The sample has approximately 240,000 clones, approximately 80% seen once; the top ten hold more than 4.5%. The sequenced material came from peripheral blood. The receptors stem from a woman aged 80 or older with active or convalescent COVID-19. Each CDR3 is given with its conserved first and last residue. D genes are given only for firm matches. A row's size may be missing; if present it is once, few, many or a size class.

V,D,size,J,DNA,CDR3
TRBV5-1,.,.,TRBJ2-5,TGCGCCAGCAGCTTGGGTGGGGGGGCCCTGGAGACCCAGTACTTC,CASSLGGGALETQYF
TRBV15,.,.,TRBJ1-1,TGTGCCACCAGCCCCTCCTTAGTCCAGAACACTGAAGCTTTCTTT,CATSPSLVQNTEAFF
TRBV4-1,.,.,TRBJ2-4,TGCGCCAGCAGCCTCCTCAGGGGACCCAAAAACATTCAGTACTTC,CASSLLRGPKNIQYF
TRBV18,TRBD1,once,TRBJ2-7,TGTGCCAGCTCACCAATCTCCGGGACAGGGTTTCACTACGAGCAGTACTTC,CASSPISGTGFHYEQYF
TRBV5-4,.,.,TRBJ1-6,TGTGCCAGCAGCTTGTGGGCAGCTGATAATTCACCCCTCCACTTT,CASSLWAADNSPLHF
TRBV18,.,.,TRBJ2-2,TGTGCCAGCTCACTCGACAGACTCCCGAACACCGGGGAGCTGTTTTTT,CASSLDRLPNTGELFF
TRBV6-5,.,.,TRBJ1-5,TGTGCCTTTTGGGGTCGGGAGTTACGTCAGCCCCAGCATTTT,CAFWGRELRQPQHF
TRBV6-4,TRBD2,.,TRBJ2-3,TGTGCCAGCAGCCAAGATGCGGGGGTTTCGCAGTATTTT,CASSQDAGVSQYF
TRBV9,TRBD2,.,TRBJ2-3,TGTGCCAGCAGGACGGAACCGGGACTAGCGACAGATACGCAGTATTTT,CASRTEPGLATDTQYF
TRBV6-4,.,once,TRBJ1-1,TGTGCCAGCAGTCCTCAGTTGAACACTGAAGCTTTCTTT,CASSPQLNTEAFF
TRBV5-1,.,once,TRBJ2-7,TGCGCCAGCAGCTCTACGACGCAGGGTTACTCCTACGAGCAGTACTTC,CASSSTTQGYSYEQYF
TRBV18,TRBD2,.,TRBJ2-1,TGTGCCAGCTCACCATTCTCGCGGGGGTACAATGAGCAGTTCTTC,CASSPFSRGYNEQFF
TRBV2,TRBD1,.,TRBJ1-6,TGTGCCAGCTTTCGACAGGGAGAGCTTTCACCCCTCCACTTT,CASFRQGELSPLHF
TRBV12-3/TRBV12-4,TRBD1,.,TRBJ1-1,TGTGCCAGCAGTCTGACAGGGGATAAAAAAGCTTTCTTT,CASSLTGDKKAFF
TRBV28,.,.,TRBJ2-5,TGTGCCAGCAGTACCGGGGTACGTGCGGAGACCCAGTACTTC,CASSTGVRAETQYF
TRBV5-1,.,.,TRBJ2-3,TGCGCCAGCAGCCAATCTTCGGGACTTCTCACAGATACGCAGTATTTT,CASSQSSGLLTDTQYF
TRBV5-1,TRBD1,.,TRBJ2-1,TGCGCCAGCAGCCCCCGGACAGGGGCGGGCAATGAGCAGTTCTTC,CASSPRTGAGNEQFF
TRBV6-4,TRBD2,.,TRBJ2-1,TGTGCCAGCCAACCCGGTTCTCTAGCGGGGAGCTCCTACAATGAGCAGTTCTTC,CASQPGSLAGSSYNEQFF
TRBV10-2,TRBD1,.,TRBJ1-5,TGCGCCAGCAGTTTTTCTTCCGGGACAGGGAATCAGCCCCAGCATTTT,CASSFSSGTGNQPQHF
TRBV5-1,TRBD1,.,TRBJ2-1,TGCGCCAGCAGCTTGGAGGCAGGGGGCAATGAGCAGTTCTTC,CASSLEAGGNEQFF
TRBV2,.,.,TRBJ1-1,TGTGCCAGCAGTGAAGTTAGGGAGTACACTGAAGCTTTCTTT,CASSEVREYTEAFF
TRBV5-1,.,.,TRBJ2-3,TGCGCCAGCAGTCCCCCCGGGGGCACAGATACGCAGTATTTT,CASSPPGGTDTQYF
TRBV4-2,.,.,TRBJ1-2,TGTGCCAGCAGCCAAGATACAGACCCACAAGGCTACACCTTC,CASSQDTDPQGYTF
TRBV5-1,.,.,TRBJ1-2,TGCGCCAGCAGACTCGGACAGAACTATGGCTACACCTTC,CASRLGQNYGYTF
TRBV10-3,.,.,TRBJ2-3,TGTGCCATCAGTGAGAGGTTACTCAAAAACTACCCGAGCACAGATACGCAGTATTTT,CAISERLLKNYPSTDTQYF
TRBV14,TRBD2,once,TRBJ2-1,TGTGCCAGCAGATCTAGCGGGGGGGCAAATGAGCAGTTCTTC,CASRSSGGANEQFF
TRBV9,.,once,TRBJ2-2,TGTGCCAGCAGCGTAAAGGGGCGAAACACCGGGGAGCTGTTTTTT,CASSVKGRNTGELFF
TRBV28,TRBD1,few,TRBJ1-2,TGTGCCAGCAGCTCGCGGGACAGTGCTTATGGCTACACCTTC,CASSSRDSAYGYTF
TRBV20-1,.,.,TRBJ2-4,TGCAGTGCTAATGACTGGGCGTTTCCCAAAAACATTCAGTACTTC,CSANDWAFPKNIQYF
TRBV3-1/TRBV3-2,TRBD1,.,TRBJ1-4,TGTGCCAGCAGCCAAAGGACAGGGGGGAATGAAAAACTGTTTTTT,CASSQRTGGNEKLFF
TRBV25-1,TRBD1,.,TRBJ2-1,TGTGCCAGCAGTAACCAACGGGGACAGGGGGGGGATGAGCAGTTCTTC,CASSNQRGQGGDEQFF
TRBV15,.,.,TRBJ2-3,TGTGCCACCACTCTTCGGGAGATCACAGATACGCAGTATTTT,CATTLREITDTQYF
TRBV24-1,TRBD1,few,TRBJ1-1,TGTGCCACCAGTGATTCACAGGGGGCAGGGAACACTGAAGCTTTCTTT,CATSDSQGAGNTEAFF
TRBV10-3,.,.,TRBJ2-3,TGTGCCATCAGTGAGCCCCATAGAGGGCCGAATACGCAGTATTTT,CAISEPHRGPNTQYF
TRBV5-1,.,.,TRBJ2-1,TGCGCCAGCAGCTCGGGGATCCGACCTGTTAATGAGCAGTTCTTC,CASSSGIRPVNEQFF
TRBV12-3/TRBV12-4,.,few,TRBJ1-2,TGTGCCAGCAGTGTACAGGGTTTCTATGGCTACACCTTC,CASSVQGFYGYTF
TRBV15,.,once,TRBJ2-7,TGTGCCACCAGCAAGTGGTCCCAGGGGTCCGAGCAGTACTTC,CATSKWSQGSEQYF
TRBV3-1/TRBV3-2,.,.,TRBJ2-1,TGTGCCAGCAGCTGGACTCTGGGAGAGCAGTTCTTC,CASSWTLGEQFF
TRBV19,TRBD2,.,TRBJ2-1,TGTGCCAGTAGTAAGCTCACGGGACTAGCCGGGAATGAGCAGTTCTTC,CASSKLTGLAGNEQFF
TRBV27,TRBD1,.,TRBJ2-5,TGTGCCAGCAGTTTATCCCCCCAGGGGGCAGGGGAGACCCAGTACTTC,CASSLSPQGAGETQYF
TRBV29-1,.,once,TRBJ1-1,TGCAGCGCCAACGACAGATTCACTGAAGCTTTCTTT,CSANDRFTEAFF
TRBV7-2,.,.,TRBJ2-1,TGTGCCAGCAGCTTAGCGCAGGGAGGCAATGAGCAGTTCTTC,CASSLAQGGNEQFF
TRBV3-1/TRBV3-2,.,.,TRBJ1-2,TGTGCCAGCACCCAAGGCGGCTCCTATGGCTACACCTTC,CASTQGGSYGYTF
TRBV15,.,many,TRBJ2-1,TGTGCCACCAGCAGAGATATCGGCTACAATGAGCAGTTCTTC,CATSRDIGYNEQFF
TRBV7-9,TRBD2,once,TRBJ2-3,TGTGCCAGCAGCTCCCGAGCCGGGACTAGCGGGAGTTCAGATACGCAGTATTTT,CASSSRAGTSGSSDTQYF